The T cell receptor (beta chain) under discussion was sequenced for a study of shared T cell receptors in the human thymus. The CDR3 has 13 amino acids. J was trimmed by 4 bases and V by 7 bases; bases with no gene match: 8. The germline V gene encodes CDR1 SQVTM and CDR2 ANQGSEA. TCRdb keeps only in-frame clones here, not all; method: immunoSEQ multiplex PCR. The sample lists approximately 730,000 clones, around 85% occurring once. These data are also associated with another study on human thymus T cells. That source notes: Thymus tissue for the work was resected from patients undergoing corrective heart surgery. Use of V and J genes seemed skewed within the thymic and blood repertoires. Unrelated individuals reportedly shared highly overlapping thymic TCR repertoires.

Sequencing was performed on thymocytes. V and J are TRBV29-1 and TRBJ1-2; TRBD1 matches 8 bases. This clonotype was sampled from a girl younger than two with a congenital heart defect. CDR3 nucleotides: TGCAGCGCCCAAGGACAGGGATCCTATGGCTACACCTTC. It translates to CSAQGQGSYGYTF.